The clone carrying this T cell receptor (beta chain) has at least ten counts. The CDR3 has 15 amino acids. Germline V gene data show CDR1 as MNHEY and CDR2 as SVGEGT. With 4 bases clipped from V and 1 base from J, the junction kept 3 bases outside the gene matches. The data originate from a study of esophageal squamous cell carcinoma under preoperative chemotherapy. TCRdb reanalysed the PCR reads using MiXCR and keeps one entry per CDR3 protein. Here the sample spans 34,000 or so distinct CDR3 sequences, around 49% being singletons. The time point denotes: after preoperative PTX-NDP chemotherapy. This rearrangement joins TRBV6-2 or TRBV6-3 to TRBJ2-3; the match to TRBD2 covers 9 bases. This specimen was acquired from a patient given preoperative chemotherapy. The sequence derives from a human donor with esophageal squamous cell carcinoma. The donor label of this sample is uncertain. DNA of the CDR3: TGTGCCAGCAGTTCAACTAGCGGGCGCACAGATACGCAGTATTTT. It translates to CASSSTSGRTDTQYF.